These 8 T cell receptor beta chains share one sample of origin, sequenced in a study of T cells expressing NK-cell markers. TCRdb reprocessed the 5' RACE reads; each CDR3 protein has one entry and no DNA is given. The sample totals some 300,000 distinct CDR3 sequences. Specimen: blood T cells: a sorted CD56 or NKG2C T cell subset, CD4+ or CD8+ T cells, or bulk PBMC T cells (not recorded which). These receptors came from a man younger than 30 in good health.

This chain connects TRBV29-1 to TRBJ2-1; TCRdb names TRBD2, which stays unverified in the absence of DNA. From germline, CDR1 is SQVTM and CDR2 ANQGSEA. The CDR3 sequence is 14 residues long. The CDR3 region is CSHRSGGPYNEQFF.

V and J are TRBV6-2 or TRBV6-3 and TRBJ2-3; without DNA, the TCRdb call of TRBD2 cannot be checked. CDR1 is MNHEY and CDR2 is SVGEGT in the germline V gene. The CDR3 loop spans 14 amino acids. This CDR3 is CASSYSGFTDTQYF.

The chain combines TRBV6-2 or TRBV6-3 with TRBJ2-1; TCRdb indicates TRBD1, and absent DNA this call remains unverified. There are 15 residues in the CDR3. The germline gives CDR1 MNHEY, CDR2 SVGEGT. The CDR3 is CASSPKGFSYNEQFF.

The chain uses TRBV20-1 and TRBJ2-2; TCRdb's D call, TRBD2, is unchecked because there is no DNA. Germline V gene data show CDR1 as DFQATT and CDR2 as SNEGSKA (reference sequence). CDR3 length: 19 residues. The CDR3 loop is CSARETPGLAGGHTGELFF.

The V and J genes are TRBV7-2 and TRBJ2-7; there is no DNA to check the TCRdb D call of TRBD2. Germline V gene data show CDR1 as SGHTA and CDR2 as FQGNSA. The CDR3 is 14 residues long. The CDR3 sequence: CASTRASGSLEQYF.

The V and J genes are TRBV29-1 and TRBJ1-2. Per germline, CDR1 SQVTM and CDR2 ANQGSEA. CDR3 length equals 15 residues. The CDR3 loop reads CSVEARGYGNYGYTF. Variable domain in full (rest from reference TRBV29-1 and TRBJ1-2): SAVISQKPSRDICQRGTSLTIQCQVDSQVTMMFWYRQQPGQSLTLIATANQGSEATYESGFVIDKFPISRPNLTFSTLTVSNMSPEDSSIYLCSVEARGYGNYGYTFGSGTRLTVV.

This chain connects TRBV20-1 to TRBJ2-1; TCRdb's D gene call, TRBD1, goes unchecked for lack of DNA. The CDR3 extends over 14 amino acids. Looked up from germline, CDR1 is DFQATT and CDR2 is SNEGSKA (reference sequence). CDR3 amino acids: CSVPGPSSYNEQFF.

This chain uses TRBV6-1 with TRBJ2-5; lacking DNA, the TRBD1 call made by TCRdb goes unchecked. CDR3 length: 15 residues. Germline V gene sequence: CDR1 MNHNS, CDR2 SASEGT. This chain's CDR3 is CASSIFWGGGETQYF.